These 11 T cell receptor beta chains share one sample of origin, sequenced in a study of T-cell memory formation after mild COVID-19. TCRdb used MiXCR to reprocess the 5' RACE reads, holding one entry per CDR3 protein. The sample holds fewer than 600,000 distinct CDR3 sequences; less than 25% are singletons and the top ten take roughly 8.3%. Sample: PBMCs or a T cell subset sorted from them (not recorded which). Receptors were obtained from an adult woman who had mild COVID-19 (a few samples of this study predate the infection). Cell type and time point are not known.

In its sample, this clonotype was seen many times. This chain connects TRBV5-1 to TRBJ2-1; tentatively, D is TRBD2 (6 bases). Germline V gene data show CDR1 as SGHRS and CDR2 as YFSETQ. The ends were cut back, 4 bases at V and 6 bases at J, with 11 bases in the middle. The CDR3 has 13 amino acids. The CDR3 region is CASSVEGGNEQFF. In nucleotides, the CDR3 is TGCGCCAGCAGCGTGGAGGGTGGCAATGAGCAGTTCTTC. Based on the CDR3 plus reference TRBV5-1 and TRBJ2-1, the full variable domain is KAGVTQTPRYLIKTRGQQVTLSCSPISGHRSVSWYQQTPGQGLQFLFEYFSETQRNKGNFPGRFSGRQFSNSRSEMNVSTLELGDSALYLCASSVEGGNEQFFGPGTRLTVL.

V gene TRBV14 combines with J gene TRBJ2-5, with D possibly called TRBD1 or TRBD2 (7 bases each). The CDR3 is 22 residues long. The V gene lost 3 bases and the J gene lost 5 bases, with 37 bases spanning the gap. Germline lookup yields CDR1 SGHDN and CDR2 FVKESK. The CDR3 region is CASSHPRGEASGIHTNRETQYF. In DNA form, the CDR3 reads TGTGCCAGCAGCCACCCCAGGGGGGAAGCTAGCGGAATACACACGAACAGGGAGACCCAGTACTTC.

This chain uses TRBV9 with TRBJ2-7; TRBD1 matches at 7 bases. The length of the CDR3 is 14 residues. Trimming removed 3 bases from V and 5 bases from J; junction bases left unmatched: 8. Germline loops: CDR1 SGDLS, CDR2 YYNGEE. The CDR3, as DNA: TGTGCCAGCAGCGCCTTCGACAGGGACCACGAGCAGTACTTC. As protein: CASSAFDRDHEQYF.

This clonotype has a count of ten or more. The rearrangement joins TRBV5-1 to TRBJ2-3; unclear D gene. V lost 4 bases, J lost 5 bases, and 17 bases lay in between. The CDR3 is 15 residues long. Germline-derived CDR1 and CDR2 are SGHRS and YFSETQ. The CDR3 DNA follows: TGCGCCAGCAGCGGGCACCTGCAACGGAGAGATACGCAGTATTTT. Its protein product is CASSGHLQRRDTQYF.

The CDR3 reads CASSPTGTGSEYF. CDR3 DNA: TGTGCCAGCTCACCTACCGGGACAGGGTCGGAGTACTTC. The V call is TRBV18, the J call TRBJ2-7, with 9 nucleotides matching TRBD1. J was trimmed by 11 bases and V by 3 bases; bases with no gene match: 8. Germline V gene sequence: CDR1 KGHSH, CDR2 LQKENI. This CDR3 contains 13 residues.

This clonotype occurred a few times. The chain links TRBV27 to TRBJ2-7; D not resolved. V lost 4 bases and J lost 3, with 13 bases in between. Germline CDR1 MNHEY, CDR2 SMNVEV (reference sequence). The CDR3 is 14 residues long. The CDR3 sequence: CASSSTYRGYEQYF. CDR3 coding DNA: TGTGCCAGCAGTTCAACATACCGCGGCTACGAGCAGTACTTC.

The chain has TRBV18 and TRBJ2-1; D is perhaps TRBD1 or TRBD2 (6 bases each). The V gene's germline CDR1 is KGHSH and CDR2 LQKENI. CDR3 length: 14 residues. V lost 3 bases and J 9 bases, leaving 15 bases between the germline ends. The DNA of the CDR3 is TGTGCCAGCTCACCTAGGGGGGTCGGTGGTGAGCAGTTCTTC. It is translated as CASSPRGVGGEQFF.

This clonotype has a handful of counts. The chain joins TRBV7-9 to TRBJ2-1, with 8 bases fitting TRBD1. Germline assignment: CDR1 SEHNR and CDR2 FQNEAQ (reference sequence). The CDR3 loop spans 17 amino acids. Germline trimming cut 7 bases from V and 3 bases from J; bases unmatched to any gene: 14. The CDR3 protein is CASTISTGTGLYNEQFF. The CDR3 DNA reads as TGTGCCAGCACCATCTCCACCGGGACAGGCCTCTACAATGAGCAGTTCTTC.

This clonotype was detected only a few times. The genes are TRBV27 and TRBJ1-1; 7 nucleotides line up with TRBD1. CDR1 and CDR2 from the germline V gene are MNHEY and SMNVEV (reference sequence). The CDR3 has 14 residues. The V and J ends lost 6 bases and 2 bases, in that order; junction bases with no gene match: 6. The CDR3 here is CASRGNRGNTEAFF. The CDR3 nucleotides read TGTGCCAGCAGGGGGAACAGGGGTAACACTGAAGCTTTCTTT.

This clonotype has a count of ten or more. J is TRBJ2-1 and V is TRBV25-1; D possibly corresponds to TRBD2 (7 bases). The V end lost 3 bases, the J end lost 6 bases, and 9 bases lay between the germline ends. Germline V gene data show CDR1 as MGHDK and CDR2 as SYGVNS. CDR3 length: 13 residues. The CDR3 reads CASSERGGNEQFF. The CDR3 DNA is TGTGCCAGCAGTGAGAGGGGGGGCAATGAGCAGTTCTTC.

This clonotype was counted between two and nine times. The rearrangement links TRBV30 to TRBJ2-1; D unresolved. V lost 0 bases, J lost 7 bases, and 7 bases lay in between. Germline CDR1 and CDR2: GTSNPN and SVGIG (reference sequence). CDR3 size: 12 residues. The CDR3 here is CAWSVTSNEQFF. The DNA for the CDR3 is TGTGCCTGGAGTGTGACGAGTAATGAGCAGTTCTTC.